A single sample gave rise to the 10 T cell receptor beta chains below, sequenced in a study of cytomegalovirus exposure and HLA in healthy donors. The PCR used 60 Vbeta and 13 Jbeta primers. This table comes from immunoSEQ multiplex PCR, and its TCRdb copy is limited to in-frame clones, with some not included. Of about 150,000 clones in the sample, about 85% were seen once. The material sequenced was PBMCs. The receptors originated from a man under 40 in good health and CMV-seropositive.

A few counts support this clone. A far larger clone is only one base removed, so a read error is likely. This specimen includes other DNA sequences encoding the same CDR3. The chain employs TRBV5-4 and TRBJ2-2; 8 bases agree with TRBD1. The CDR3 covers 17 residues. The ends lost 4 bases at V and 5 bases at J; junction bases unmatched: 13. Germline V gene data show CDR1 as SGHNT and CDR2 as YYREEE (reference sequence). CDR3 DNA: TGTGCCAGCAGCCCGGGACAGGCTCCCTCGAGGACCGGGGAGCTGTTTTTT. It encodes CASSPGQAPSRTGELFF.

This clone occurred a few times. The chain has TRBV28 and TRBJ1-1; the D gene is possibly TRBD1 (5 bases). The length of the CDR3 is 13 residues. V shed 7 bases and J shed 11 bases, with 20 bases lying between them. In germline, CDR1 is MDHEN, CDR2 SYDVKM. The CDR3 loop is CASTGGDSALAFF. The CDR3 nucleotides are TGTGCCAGCACCGGAGGGGACTCAGCGCTCGCTTTCTTT.

The V and J genes are TRBV5-1 and TRBJ2-5, with D perhaps TRBD2 (5 bases). The CDR3 contains 13 residues. Germline CDR1 reads SGHRS; CDR2 reads YFSETQ. Trimming removed 0 bases at V and 4 bases at J, with 7 bases between. This CDR3 reads CASSLARGETQYF. CDR3 nucleotides: TGCGCCAGCAGCTTGGCACGGGGAGAGACCCAGTACTTC.

V and J are TRBV5-4 and TRBJ2-1; a weak D match, TRBD2 (6 bases). Trimming pared 4 bases from V and 0 bases from J, leaving 11 bases between. The length of the CDR3 is 15 residues. Per the germline V gene, CDR1 is SGHNT and CDR2 is YYREEE (reference sequence). DNA of the CDR3: TGTGCCAGCAGCCGGGACTCCAGCTCCTACAATGAGCAGTTCTTC. Its protein is CASSRDSSSYNEQFF.

This sequence joins TRBV18 and TRBJ2-1; a possible D gene is TRBD2 (6 bases). Per germline, CDR1 KGHSH and CDR2 LQKENI. This CDR3 region has 17 residues. Trimming left V 0 bases short and J 0 bases short, with 12 bases between. This CDR3 reads CASSPPDAGSSYNEQFF. The CDR3 DNA reads TGTGCCAGCTCACCACCGGACGCGGGGTCCTCCTACAATGAGCAGTTCTTC.

The V gene is TRBV5-1, the J gene TRBJ2-1; tentative D call: TRBD2 (6 bases). Deletions cut 0 bases from V and 1 base from J, with 11 bases between. There are 16 residues in the CDR3. Germline V gene data show CDR1 as SGHRS and CDR2 as YFSETQ. The CDR3 DNA reads as TGCGCCAGCAGCTTGGTGGAGGAGGGGTCCTACAATGAGCAGTTCTTC. Residues: CASSLVEEGSYNEQFF.

The chain has TRBV7-9 and TRBJ1-2, with no clear D. V was shortened by 3 bases and J by 0 bases, with 5 bases between the two germline ends. Looked up from germline, CDR1 is SEHNR and CDR2 is FQNEAQ (reference sequence). This CDR3 region has 13 residues. The CDR3 DNA reads as TGTGCCAGCAGCTTGACAACTAACTATGGCTACACCTTC. It translates to CASSLTTNYGYTF.

The rearrangement links TRBV27 to TRBJ2-7; D ambiguous. This CDR3 region has 11 residues. The V and J ends lost 8 bases and 2 bases respectively, with 7 bases between them. CDR1 is MNHEY and CDR2 is SMNVEV in the germline V gene (reference sequence). This CDR3 is CASPRTYEQYF. CDR3 nucleotides: TGTGCCAGCCCGCGGACCTACGAGCAGTACTTC.

This chain uses TRBV7-3 with TRBJ1-1; a weak D match, TRBD1 (5 bases). The CDR3 contains 15 residues. Germline V gene lookup returns CDR1 SGHTA and CDR2 FQGTGA. V lost 5 bases and J 0 bases, leaving 13 bases between the germline ends. The CDR3 loop is CASSQGGVMNTEAFF. CDR3 coding DNA: TGTGCCAGCAGCCAGGGCGGGGTTATGAACACTGAAGCTTTCTTT.

The chain links TRBV30 to TRBJ2-3, with D tentatively TRBD2 (5 bases). Trimming pared 3 bases from V and 10 bases from J, leaving 20 bases between. There are 14 residues in the CDR3. CDR1 is GTSNPN, CDR2 SVGIG, per germline (reference sequence). The CDR3 nucleotides read TGTGCCTGGAGCCCGGCGGGTGGGTGGCGTGCGCAGTATTTT. Translating it yields CAWSPAGGWRAQYF.